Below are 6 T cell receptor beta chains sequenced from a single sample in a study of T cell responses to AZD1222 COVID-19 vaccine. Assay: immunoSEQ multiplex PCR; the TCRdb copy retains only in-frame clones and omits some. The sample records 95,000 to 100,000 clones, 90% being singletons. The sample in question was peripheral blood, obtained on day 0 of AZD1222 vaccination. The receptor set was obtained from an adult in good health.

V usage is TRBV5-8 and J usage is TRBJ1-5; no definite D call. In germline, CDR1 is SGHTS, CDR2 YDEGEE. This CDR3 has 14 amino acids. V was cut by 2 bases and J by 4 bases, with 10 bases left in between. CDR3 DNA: TGTGCCAGCAGCTTCTTAAGGGCAAATCAGCCCCAGCATTTT. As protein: CASSFLRANQPQHF.

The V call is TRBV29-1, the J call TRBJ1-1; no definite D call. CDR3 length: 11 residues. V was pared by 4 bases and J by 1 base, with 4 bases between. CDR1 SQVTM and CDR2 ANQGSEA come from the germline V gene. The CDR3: CSVVSNTEAFF. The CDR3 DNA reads TGCAGCGTTGTATCGAACACTGAAGCTTTCTTT.

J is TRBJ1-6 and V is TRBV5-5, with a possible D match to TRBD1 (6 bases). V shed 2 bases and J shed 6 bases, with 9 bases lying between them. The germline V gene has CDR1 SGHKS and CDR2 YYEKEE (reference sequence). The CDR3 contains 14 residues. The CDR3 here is CASSLRTANSPLHF. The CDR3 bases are TGTGCCAGCAGCTTACGGACAGCTAATTCACCCCTCCACTTT.

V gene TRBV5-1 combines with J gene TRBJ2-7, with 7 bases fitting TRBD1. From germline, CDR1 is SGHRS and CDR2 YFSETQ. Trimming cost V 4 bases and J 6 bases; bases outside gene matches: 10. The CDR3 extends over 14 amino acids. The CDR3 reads CASSRTGPLGEQYF. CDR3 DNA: TGCGCCAGCAGCAGGACAGGACCTCTCGGCGAGCAGTACTTC.

CDR3 DNA sequence: TGCGCCAGCAGCCCGTCGACAGGGACCTACGAGCAGTACTTC. Translating gives CASSPSTGTYEQYF. The rearrangement joins TRBV4-1 to TRBJ2-7; 7 bases line up with TRBD1. V trimming: 4 bases; J trimming: 2 bases; junction bases outside the gene matches: 5. Germline CDR1 and CDR2: MGHRA and YSYEKL. The CDR3 consists of 14 residues.

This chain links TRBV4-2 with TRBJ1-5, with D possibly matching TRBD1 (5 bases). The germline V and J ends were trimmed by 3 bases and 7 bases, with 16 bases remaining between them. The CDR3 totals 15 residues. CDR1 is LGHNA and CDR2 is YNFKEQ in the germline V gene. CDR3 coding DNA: TGTGCCAGCAGCCACCTTGGGGGGGAGGGCCAGCCCCAGCATTTT. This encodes CASSHLGGEGQPQHF.